This TCR beta chain was retrieved from a study of blood T cell repertoires in COVID-19. The repertoire was sequenced with immunoSEQ multiplex PCR; TCRdb's copy has only in-frame clones and lacks some. The sample includes some 200,000 clones, 80% seen only once; the top ten take about 13%. The CDR3 is made up of 15 amino acids. Trimming removed 0 bases from V and 3 bases from J; junction bases left unmatched: 5. Per the germline V gene, CDR1 is LGHNA and CDR2 is YSLEER. This receptor was taken from a human donor in a cohort sampled during active COVID-19. The V call is TRBV4-3, the J call TRBJ2-7; 7 nucleotides agree with TRBD1. Sequenced sample: peripheral blood. The CDR3: CASSQEARGYYEQYF. DNA of the CDR3: TGCGCCAGCAGCCAAGAAGCCAGGGGGTACTACGAGCAGTACTTC.